The 27 T cell receptor beta chains below were found in one sample sequenced in a study of cytomegalovirus exposure and HLA in healthy donors. The study ran its PCR with 60 Vbeta and 13 Jbeta primers. TCRdb keeps only in-frame clones here, not all; method: immunoSEQ multiplex PCR. The sample has 130,000 to 150,000 clones, 65% to 80% seen once. Sequencing was carried out using PBMCs. The source of these receptors is a male donor in good health and CMV-seropositive.

This chain links TRBV6-4 with TRBJ2-5; 7 bases align to TRBD2. In germline, CDR1 is MRHNA, CDR2 SNTAGT. V lost 5 bases and J lost 5; bases outside the gene matches: 5. This CDR3 comprises 13 residues. CDR3 region: CASSPSGVETQYF. In DNA form, the CDR3 reads TGTGCCAGCAGTCCCAGCGGGGTGGAGACCCAGTACTTC.

The V and J genes are TRBV6-5 and TRBJ2-3, with TRBD1 identical over 9 bases. This CDR3 has 15 amino acids. V dropped 6 bases and J dropped 4; count of bases not matched to a gene: 8. The germline V gene has CDR1 MNHEY and CDR2 SVGAGI. CDR3 protein: CASRGPGQGPDTQYF. DNA for the CDR3: TGTGCCAGCAGAGGCCCGGGACAGGGACCAGATACGCAGTATTTT.

The DNA of the CDR3 is TGTGCCAGCAGTCTGGCTCCGCCCGAGCAGTACTTC. Its translation is CASSLAPPEQYF. V is TRBV9 and J is TRBJ2-7; no clear D. Germline CDR1 SGDLS, CDR2 YYNGEE. V shed 5 bases and J shed 6 bases, with 12 bases lying between them. This CDR3 has 12 residues.

This chain links TRBV5-4 with TRBJ2-3; no clear D. V gave up 6 bases and J gave up 1 base, with 18 bases separating them. The CDR3 is 16 residues long. Germline V gene data show CDR1 as SGHNT and CDR2 as YYREEE (reference sequence). The CDR3 reads CASIPRFLSGTDTQYF. Written as DNA, the CDR3 is TGTGCCAGCATCCCGCGGTTTTTGTCGGGCACAGATACGCAGTATTTT. Filled out from reference TRBV5-4 and TRBJ2-3, the complete variable domain reads ETGVTQSPTHLIKTRGQQVTLRCSSQSGHNTVSWYQQALGQGPQFIFQYYREEENGRGNFPPRFSGLQFPNYSSELNVNALELDDSALYLCASIPRFLSGTDTQYFGPGTRLTVL.

The chain combines TRBV4-1 with TRBJ2-7, with 9 bases identical to TRBD2. This CDR3 contains 18 residues. Trimming took 1 base from V and 2 from J; bases not matched to a gene: 12. CDR1 is MGHRA and CDR2 is YSYEKL in the germline V gene. CDR3 protein: CASSQVGSGGRNTYEQYF. The CDR3 DNA reads TGCGCCAGCAGCCAAGTGGGTAGCGGGGGCCGTAATACCTACGAGCAGTACTTC.

J is TRBJ2-5 and V is TRBV29-1, with 7 positions matching TRBD2. The CDR3 is 13 amino acids. The V gene end was trimmed by 4 bases and the J gene end by 3 bases; junction bases not matched to a gene: 5. The germline V gene has CDR1 SQVTM and CDR2 ANQGSEA. CDR3 residues: CSVAGGREETQYF. DNA for the CDR3: TGCAGCGTTGCGGGGGGTAGGGAAGAGACCCAGTACTTC.

The chain links TRBV2 to TRBJ2-1, with 8 positions matching TRBD2. In germline, CDR1 is SNHLY, CDR2 FYNNEI. The CDR3 loop spans 12 amino acids. The V gene end was trimmed by 6 bases and the J gene end by 7 bases; junction bases not matched to a gene: 2. The CDR3 sequence is CASRRLANEQFF. The CDR3 DNA reads TGTGCCAGCAGAAGACTAGCGAATGAGCAGTTCTTC.

In this sample, this clone turned up once. The genes are TRBV5-5 and TRBJ1-2, with D perhaps TRBD1 (5 bases). The V gene lost 6 bases and the J gene lost 4 bases, with 19 bases spanning the gap. The CDR3 is made up of 15 amino acids. Germline CDR1 reads SGHKS; CDR2 reads YYEKEE (reference sequence). The CDR3 loop reads CASTLWGGESYGYTF. The CDR3 bases are TGTGCCAGCACTTTGTGGGGCGGAGAAAGCTATGGCTACACCTTC. Combining the CDR3 with reference TRBV5-5 and TRBJ1-2 gives the whole variable domain DAGVTQSPTHLIKTRGQQVTLRCSPISGHKSVSWYQQVLGQGPQFIFQYYEKEERGRGNFPDRFSARQFPNYSSELNVNALLLGDSALYLCASTLWGGESYGYTFGSGTRLTVV.

The chain uses TRBV5-1 and TRBJ2-7; D unclear. Germline V gene sequence: CDR1 SGHRS, CDR2 YFSETQ. The length of the CDR3 is 15 residues. Trimming shortened V by 1 base and J by 1 base, and 12 bases separated the two germline ends. The CDR3 region has the DNA TGCGCCAGCAGCTTGACTCAAACCGGGTCCTACGAGCAGTACTTC. Translation: CASSLTQTGSYEQYF.

The V and J genes are TRBV7-9 and TRBJ2-3; the match to TRBD2 covers 7 bases. Germline V gene lookup returns CDR1 SEHNR and CDR2 FQNEAQ (reference sequence). V trimming: 4 bases; J trimming: 4 bases; junction bases outside the gene matches: 8. The CDR3 consists of 15 residues. CDR3 amino acids: CASSSWTRKADTQYF. The CDR3 DNA sequence: TGTGCCAGCAGCTCCTGGACTAGGAAGGCAGATACGCAGTATTTT.

The V gene is TRBV9, the J gene TRBJ2-1, with TRBD2 as a possible D gene (7 bases). This CDR3 is 16 amino acids long. Germline loops: CDR1 SGDLS, CDR2 YYNGEE. Trimming shortened V by 3 bases and J by 1 base, and 14 bases separated the two germline ends. The CDR3 reads CASSGGKGGSYNEQFF. The CDR3 nucleotides are TGTGCCAGCAGCGGGGGGAAGGGGGGGTCCTACAATGAGCAGTTCTTC.

This chain joins TRBV4-1 and TRBJ2-7, with TRBD1 matching 8 bases. After removal of 3 bases from V and 2 bases from J, the junction contained 0 bases not matched to a gene. The germline V gene has CDR1 MGHRA and CDR2 YSYEKL. This CDR3 is built from 13 residues. The CDR3 loop reads CASSHRGPYEQYF. CDR3 nucleotides: TGCGCCAGCAGCCACAGGGGGCCCTACGAGCAGTACTTC.

V and J are TRBV19 and TRBJ1-4; possible D gene TRBD1, 6 bases. The CDR3 loop spans 14 amino acids. Germline assignment: CDR1 LNHDA and CDR2 SQIVND (reference sequence). Trimming shortened V by 4 bases and J by 7 bases, and 13 bases separated the two germline ends. For the CDR3, the DNA is TGTGCCAGTAGTACGGGACTAGGGGGTGAAAAACTGTTTTTT. Amino acids: CASSTGLGGEKLFF.

The J gene is TRBJ2-6, the V gene TRBV6-5; D is uncertain. Germline V CDR1 and CDR2: MNHEY, SVGAGI. V lost 9 bases and J 0 bases, leaving 6 bases between the germline ends. The CDR3 has 13 residues. The CDR3 bases are TGTGCCAGTGGCATCTCTGGGGCCAACGTCCTGACTTTC. Translating gives CASGISGANVLTF.

V usage is TRBV5-1 and J usage is TRBJ2-1; 8 bases are shared with TRBD1. V lost 3 bases, J lost 1 base, and 3 bases stayed unmatched. The CDR3 contains 15 residues. The germline V gene has CDR1 SGHRS and CDR2 YFSETQ. The CDR3 sequence is CASSSTGESYNEQFF. CDR3 nucleotides: TGCGCCAGCAGCTCGACAGGGGAGTCCTACAATGAGCAGTTCTTC.

On this clone: At one end, the junction sequence differs from germline, possibly due to a read error. The same CDR3 also results from other DNA sequences found in this sample. The genes are TRBV28 and TRBJ2-2; weak D call: TRBD2 (6 bases). This CDR3 has 17 amino acids. Germline V gene sequence: CDR1 MDHEN, CDR2 SYDVKM. DNA for the CDR3: TGTGCCACCATGAACTGGGACTTAATTTTAGAAACCGGTGAGCTGTTTTTT. Its protein product is CATMNWDLILETGELFF.

J is TRBJ2-7 and V is TRBV2, with TRBD2 as a possible D gene (6 bases). The V end was cut by 6 bases, the J end by 1 base, with 13 bases between. The CDR3 is made up of 14 amino acids. The V gene's germline CDR1 is SNHLY and CDR2 FYNNEI. The CDR3 loop is CASRFRDSSYEQYF. The CDR3 DNA follows: TGTGCCAGCAGATTCCGGGACTCTTCCTACGAGCAGTACTTC.

V usage is TRBV25-1 and J usage is TRBJ2-3, with 12 bases identical to TRBD2. There are 16 residues in the CDR3. The junction had 3 bases not matched to a gene; V was cut back by 3 bases and J by 2 bases. CDR1 MGHDK and CDR2 SYGVNS come from the germline V gene. CDR3 sequence (DNA): TGTGCCAGCAGTGACGGACTAGCGGGGCTCACAGATACGCAGTATTTT. It is translated as CASSDGLAGLTDTQYF.

This clone was picked up one time. The chain combines TRBV6-5 with TRBJ2-1; the D gene is possibly TRBD1 (5 bases). V was shortened by 5 bases and J by 0 bases, with 11 bases between the two germline ends. Germline CDR1 MNHEY, CDR2 SVGAGI. The CDR3 length is 15 residues. The CDR3, as DNA: TGTGCCAGCAGTAAGACAGAGAGCTCCTACAATGAGCAGTTCTTC. This gives the protein CASSKTESSYNEQFF.

V is TRBV4-1 and J is TRBJ2-7; 8 bases line up with TRBD2. Germline CDR1 MGHRA, CDR2 YSYEKL. The CDR3 covers 15 residues. V was pared by 0 bases and J by 0 bases, with 1 base of the junction left unmatched. The CDR3 here is CASSQERGGSYEQYF. The CDR3 region has the DNA TGCGCCAGCAGCCAAGAACGGGGGGGCTCCTACGAGCAGTACTTC.

This rearrangement joins TRBV7-9 to TRBJ1-1, with TRBD1 matching over 8 bases. The length of the CDR3 is 15 residues. CDR1 and CDR2 (germline): SEHNR, FQNEAQ (reference sequence). V was pared by 5 bases and J by 0 bases, with 5 bases of the junction left unmatched. The CDR3 DNA reads as TGTGCCAGCAGCGCGCAGACAGGGGTGAACACTGAAGCTTTCTTT. This codes for CASSAQTGVNTEAFF.

With respect to this clone: The junction shows a germline mismatch at one end, possibly a read error. J is TRBJ2-7 and V is TRBV7-9; 15 bases line up with TRBD2. The CDR3 consists of 17 residues. Germline V lookup: CDR1 SEHNR, CDR2 FQNEAQ (reference sequence). The CDR3 region is CSSSPLGLAGGTYEQYF. Here the CDR3 DNA reads TGTTCCAGCAGCCCTTTAGGACTAGCGGGAGGGACCTACGAGCAGTACTTC.

The V call is TRBV28, the J call TRBJ1-1; unclear D gene. V was trimmed by 5 bases and J by 5 bases, leaving 15 bases between them. The CDR3 runs to 14 residues. Germline-derived CDR1 and CDR2 are MDHEN and SYDVKM. CDR3 DNA sequence: TGTGCCAGCAGTCCAAGGAGTCCGAGGACTGAAGCTTTCTTT. Amino acid sequence: CASSPRSPRTEAFF.

In the case of this clone: One end of the junction does not line up with germline, which may come from a read error. The chain employs TRBV7-7 and TRBJ2-5; 7 bases map to TRBD1. This CDR3 has 14 amino acids. The germline V gene encodes CDR1 SSHAT and CDR2 FNYEAQ (reference sequence). CDR3 DNA sequence: TGTGCTAGCAGCTTGGGACAGAGTCAAGAGACCCAGTACTTC. Amino acids: CASSLGQSQETQYF. Variable domain in full (rest from reference TRBV7-7 and TRBJ2-5): GAGVSQSPRYKVTKRGQDVTLRCDPISSHATLYWYQQALGQGPEFLTYFNYEAQPDKSGLPSDRFSAERPEGSISTLTIQRTEQRDSAMYRCASSLGQSQETQYFGPGTRLLVL.

V and J are TRBV5-8 and TRBJ2-3; D possibly corresponds to TRBD1 (6 bases). Germline loops: CDR1 SGHTS, CDR2 YDEGEE. This CDR3 is 15 amino acids long. Trimming pared 0 bases from V and 1 base from J, leaving 9 bases between. In DNA, the CDR3 is TGTGCCAGCAGCTTGGGAGCAGGGGGCACAGATACGCAGTATTTT. Its protein product is CASSLGAGGTDTQYF.

V is TRBV21-1 and J is TRBJ2-2; whether TRBD1, the table's D call, matches the DNA was not checked. TRBV21-1 is given as a pseudogene. The CDR3 consists of 11 residues. The CDR3 bases are TGTGCCAGCAGCAGACAAGTTGGGCTGTTTTTT. Translating gives CASSRQVGLFF.

The rearrangement joins TRBV21-1 to TRBJ1-6; the table's TRBD1 call for D was not verified on the DNA. TRBV21-1 is listed as a pseudogene. The CDR3 length is 15 residues. The CDR3 sequence is CASSPGTAKNSPLHF. The CDR3, as DNA: TGTGCCAGCAGCCCAGGGACAGCGAAGAATTCACCCCTCCACTTT.